Given below is one TCR beta chain in context. TCRdb redid the calling of the 5' RACE reads with MiXCR, one entry per CDR3 protein. The repertoire holds approximately 57,000 distinct CDR3 sequences, with less than 25% as singletons. Treg sorting used a CD4+CD25+CD127-/low gate. The V gene lost 4 bases and the J gene lost 3 bases, with 15 bases spanning the gap. The CDR3 is 15 amino acids. Germline CDR1 and CDR2: SEHNR and FQNEAQ (reference sequence). This receptor was obtained from a female donor with breast cancer. Sequencing was done on a sample of tumor-infiltrating Tregs sorted from the breast tumor. The chain has TRBV7-9 and TRBJ1-2; tentative D call: TRBD1 (5 bases). CDR3 region: CASSSGPLGDYGYTF. DNA of the CDR3: TGTGCCAGCAGCTCGGGACCCTTAGGGGACTATGGCTACACCTTC.